This passage covers 16 T cell receptor beta chains from one sample sequenced in a study of T cell repertoires in ileal Crohn's disease. Time point meaning: neoterminal ileum biopsy at postoperative endoscopy, about 6 months after surgery. Clones were read by immunoSEQ multiplex PCR, and TCRdb kept only the in-frame ones, dropping some. Here the sample spans more than 13,000 clones, 60% to 85% being singletons. Sequencing was carried out using ileal tissue. The receptors originated from an adult with Crohn's disease.

The CDR3 coding sequence is TGCGCCAGCAGCCAAGGGGTTTCCGGGACTAGCGGGAGTTCGGCCTACAATGAGCAGTTCTTC. It codes for CASSQGVSGTSGSSAYNEQFF. This sequence joins TRBV4-1 and TRBJ2-1; 14 nucleotides match TRBD2. The CDR3 runs 21 residues. V was clipped by 1 base and J by 2 bases; unmatched bases: 13. Germline V gene lookup returns CDR1 MGHRA and CDR2 YSYEKL.

This clone was seen a single time. V and J are TRBV5-1 and TRBJ2-7, with 7 bases identical to TRBD1. CDR1 is SGHRS, CDR2 YFSETQ, per germline. This CDR3 is built from 15 residues. V was pared by 4 bases and J by 1 base, with 8 bases of the junction left unmatched. The CDR3 coding sequence is TGCGCCAGCAGCCAGCAGACAGGGTGGTCCTACGAGCAGTACTTC. This translates into CASSQQTGWSYEQYF.

This clone showed up just once. The chain combines TRBV5-5 with TRBJ2-5; a possible D gene is TRBD1 (6 bases). Trimming cost V 4 bases and J 5 bases, with 18 bases left between them. Germline V lookup: CDR1 SGHKS, CDR2 YYEKEE (reference sequence). The CDR3 totals 15 residues. CDR3: CASSPRDTQTETQYF. The CDR3 bases are TGTGCCAGCAGCCCCCGGGACACACAGACGGAGACCCAGTACTTC.

This chain uses TRBV5-4 with TRBJ2-3; TRBD1 matches at 8 bases. The J segment lost 4 bases and the V segment lost 0 bases, leaving 4 bases of the junction unmatched. Germline V gene data show CDR1 as SGHNT and CDR2 as YYREEE (reference sequence). The CDR3 is 15 amino acids. The CDR3 reads CASSLVSGGPDTQYF. CDR3 nucleotides: TGTGCCAGCAGCTTGGTGTCAGGGGGCCCAGATACGCAGTATTTT. Supplemented by reference TRBV5-4 and TRBJ2-3, the full variable domain reads ETGVTQSPTHLIKTRGQQVTLRCSSQSGHNTVSWYQQALGQGPQFIFQYYREEENGRGNFPPRFSGLQFPNYSSELNVNALELDDSALYLCASSLVSGGPDTQYFGPGTRLTVL.

The J gene is TRBJ2-3, the V gene TRBV7-2; 13 nucleotides agree with TRBD2. Germline trimming cut 5 bases from V and 8 bases from J; bases unmatched to any gene: 13. Germline V lookup: CDR1 SGHTA, CDR2 FQGNSA. CDR3 length: 17 residues. The CDR3 nucleotides read TGTGCCAGCAGCGTACTAGCGGGGGGGCAGGGTGTTGGTACGCAGTATTTT. Amino acids: CASSVLAGGQGVGTQYF. Combining the CDR3 with reference TRBV7-2 and TRBJ2-3 gives the whole variable domain GAGVSQSPSNKVTEKGKDVELRCDPISGHTALYWYRQSLGQGLEFLIYFQGNSAPDKSGLPSDRFSAERTGGSVSTLTIQRTQQEDSAVYLCASSVLAGGQGVGTQYFGPGTRLTVL.

The chain recombines TRBV9 with TRBJ2-1, with D maybe TRBD2 (6 bases). Germline V gene sequence: CDR1 SGDLS, CDR2 YYNGEE. V lost 10 bases to trimming and J lost 6 bases, with 20 bases between them. The CDR3 is made up of 14 amino acids. CDR3 in DNA: TGTGCCCCAAGCCGTCGGGACTCCCGCAATGAGCAGTTCTTC. This sequence encodes CAPSRRDSRNEQFF.

This chain uses TRBV11-1 with TRBJ2-2; TRBD1 matches at 8 bases. In germline, CDR1 is SGHAT, CDR2 FQDESV (reference sequence). This CDR3 has 15 residues. V lost 5 bases and J lost 3; bases outside the gene matches: 5. DNA for the CDR3: TGTGCCAGCAGCAGCAGGGGGCTCGACACCGGGGAGCTGTTTTTT. Protein: CASSSRGLDTGELFF.

V is TRBV4-1 and J is TRBJ1-2, with unresolved D. Per germline, CDR1 MGHRA and CDR2 YSYEKL. CDR3 length: 15 amino acids. The germline V and J ends were trimmed by 1 base and 6 bases, with 15 bases remaining between them. CDR3 DNA: TGCGCCAGCAGCCAAGCGGGCAGGCCCGAGGATGGCTACACCTTC. Translated, it gives CASSQAGRPEDGYTF.

This chain links TRBV18 with TRBJ2-4; D possibly uses TRBD1 or TRBD2 (5 bases each). With 3 bases removed from V and 8 bases from J, the gap between germline ends came to 14 bases. Germline assignment: CDR1 KGHSH and CDR2 LQKENI. The CDR3 spans 14 residues. This CDR3 is CASSPQGQGHIQYF. The CDR3 DNA is TGTGCCAGCTCACCTCAAGGGCAGGGACACATTCAGTACTTC.

The chain employs TRBV28 and TRBJ1-5; 7 bases are shared with TRBD1. The CDR3 is 15 residues long. Trimming at V came to 3 bases and at J to 0 bases, leaving 2 bases not matched to a gene. Germline lookup yields CDR1 MDHEN and CDR2 SYDVKM. The CDR3 DNA sequence: TGTGCCAGCAGTTTGACAGGGAATAGCAATCAGCCCCAGCATTTT. It encodes CASSLTGNSNQPQHF.

The rearrangement links TRBV19 to TRBJ2-4; D is uncertain. CDR1 is LNHDA and CDR2 is SQIVND in the germline V gene (reference sequence). The CDR3 totals 12 residues. V lost 0 bases and J 6 bases, leaving 3 bases between the germline ends. The CDR3 DNA reads TGTGCCAGTAGTATAGAGGGAAACATTCAGTACTTC. Translation: CASSIEGNIQYF.

The chain uses TRBV2 and TRBJ2-7, with TRBD1 matching 7 bases. Germline CDR1 reads SNHLY; CDR2 reads FYNNEI. The CDR3 covers 17 residues. V lost 5 bases, J lost 5 bases, and 18 bases stayed unmatched. CDR3 coding DNA: TGTGCCAGCAGTCCCCTGACAGGGATCATCAGGGTGGACGAGCAGTACTTC. Translation gives CASSPLTGIIRVDEQYF. The full variable domain, with the rest looked up from reference TRBV2 and TRBJ2-7, is EPEVTQTPSHQVTQMGQEVILRCVPISNHLYFYWYRQILGQKVEFLVSFYNNEISEKSEIFDDQFSVERPDGSNFTLKIRSTKLEDSAMYFCASSPLTGIIRVDEQYFGPGTRLTVT.

The chain uses TRBV9 and TRBJ1-3, with no clear D. V dropped 0 bases and J dropped 1 base, with 11 bases sitting between them. The CDR3 length is 16 residues. Germline V gives CDR1 SGDLS, CDR2 YYNGEE. The CDR3 protein is CASSVAHGRSGNTIYF. The CDR3 nucleotides read TGTGCCAGCAGCGTAGCCCACGGTAGATCTGGAAACACCATATATTTT.

This clone has only a few counts. The V call is TRBV9, the J call TRBJ2-1; 9 positions match TRBD2. Unmatched junction bases numbered 10, after V lost 2 bases and J lost 4 bases. The CDR3 is made up of 17 amino acids. Germline V gives CDR1 SGDLS, CDR2 YYNGEE. CDR3 sequence: CASSVGLARGPYNEQFF. CDR3 sequence (DNA): TGTGCCAGCAGCGTTGGACTAGCGCGGGGGCCATACAATGAGCAGTTCTTC.

This chain uses TRBV7-8 with TRBJ1-1, with D maybe TRBD1 (6 bases). Germline V lookup: CDR1 SGHVS, CDR2 FQNEAQ. Trimming cost V 7 bases and J 8 bases, with 17 bases left between them. The CDR3 runs to 13 residues. CDR3 coding DNA: TGTGCCAGCATTCCCGGGGGCACGGAAGAAGCTTTCTTT. Its translation: CASIPGGTEEAFF.

This chain connects TRBV6-5 to TRBJ1-1; D uncertain. The germline V and J ends were trimmed by 6 bases and 3 bases, with 11 bases remaining between them. Germline V lookup: CDR1 MNHEY, CDR2 SVGAGI. There are 13 residues in the CDR3. The CDR3 bases are TGTGCCAGCAGCCTAATGGTGCACACTGAAGCTTTCTTT. Residues: CASSLMVHTEAFF.